These T cell receptor beta chains were read from a single sample in a study of blood T cell repertoires in COVID-19. The repertoire was sequenced with immunoSEQ multiplex PCR; TCRdb's copy has only in-frame clones and lacks some. The data contain over 250,000 clones, roughly 90% of them singletons. Specimen: PBMCs or T cells enriched from blood (not recorded which). These receptor sequences come from a woman younger than 45 who had recovered from COVID-19. The CDR3 runs from the conserved cysteine through the conserved F or W. D genes are given only for firm matches. Part of the rows lack a size; the others show once, few, many or a class for expanded clones.

v_call,clone_size,j_call,d_call,cdr3_nt,cdr3_aa
TRBV27,NA,TRBJ1-5,NA,TGTGCCACATCCAGGGGTTTTAATCAGCCCCAGCATTTT,CATSRGFNQPQHF
TRBV5-1,NA,TRBJ2-2,NA,TGCGCCAGCAGCCCGGCACTAGCGAACACCGGGGAGCTGTTTTTT,CASSPALANTGELFF
TRBV11-1,NA,TRBJ2-3,NA,TGTGCCAGCAGCTTAAGGCCCAGGGACACAGATACGCAGTATTTT,CASSLRPRDTDTQYF
TRBV30,NA,TRBJ2-5,NA,TGTGCCTGGAGTGTACTCCTCCAAGAGACCCAGTACTTC,CAWSVLLQETQYF
TRBV14,NA,TRBJ1-2,NA,TGTGCCAGCAGCCAATACACCAACTATGGCTACACCTTC,CASSQYTNYGYTF
TRBV3-1/TRBV3-2,NA,TRBJ2-2,TRBD2,TGTGCCAGCAGCCAATCCGGGACTAGCGGGAGGGCCTACTCGAACACCGGGGAGCTGTTTTTT,CASSQSGTSGRAYSNTGELFF
TRBV9,NA,TRBJ1-1,NA,TGTGCCAGCAGCGATGGACAGAACACTGAAGCTTTCTTT,CASSDGQNTEAFF
TRBV5-4,NA,TRBJ2-7,TRBD2,TGTGCCAGCAGCCTTGGGACTAGCGGGATCTACGAGCAGTACTTC,CASSLGTSGIYEQYF
TRBV29-1,NA,TRBJ1-1,NA,TGCAGCGTTTGGCAGGGGTCGAACACTGAAGCTTTCTTT,CSVWQGSNTEAFF
TRBV6-5,once,TRBJ2-7,NA,TGTGCCACGGGATTGACCGTACAGTACTTC,CATGLTVQYF
TRBV28,NA,TRBJ2-6,TRBD1,TGTGCCAGCAGTTTTGGACAGGGTTTGGGGGCCAACGTCCTGACTTTC,CASSFGQGLGANVLTF
TRBV7-9,NA,TRBJ2-7,TRBD2,TGTGCCAGCAGCGGTACTAGCGGGTTAGGGGAGCAGTACTTC,CASSGTSGLGEQYF
TRBV7-9,NA,TRBJ2-2,TRBD1,TGTGCCAGCAGCTTAGGCCAGGGGGCCGGGGAGCTGTTTTTT,CASSLGQGAGELFF
TRBV18,NA,TRBJ1-2,TRBD1,TGTGCCAGCTCGTACCCGGGACAGCATTTACAAAACTATGGCTACACCTTC,CASSYPGQHLQNYGYTF
TRBV5-6,NA,TRBJ2-7,TRBD2,TGTGCCAGCAGCTTTGGAACTAGCGGGAGAGGATTCTACGAGCAGTACTTC,CASSFGTSGRGFYEQYF
TRBV28,NA,TRBJ2-2,NA,TGTGCCAGCACCCAGGGGAACACCGGGGAGCTGTTTTTT,CASTQGNTGELFF
TRBV12-3/TRBV12-4,once,TRBJ2-3,NA,TGTGCCAGCAGGTCCGGAGATACGCAGTATTTT,CASRSGDTQYF
TRBV29-1,NA,TRBJ1-2,NA,TGCAGCGTTGACGACAGAATCGGATCCTATGGCTACACCTTC,CSVDDRIGSYGYTF
TRBV28,NA,TRBJ1-2,TRBD1,TGTGCCAGCAGGACAAGGGGGACAGGGGCCTATGGCTACACCTTC,CASRTRGTGAYGYTF
TRBV2,NA,TRBJ1-2,NA,TGTGCCAGCAGCGTGACACAGACTAACTATGGCTACACCTTC,CASSVTQTNYGYTF
TRBV28,NA,TRBJ2-1,TRBD2,TGTGCCAGCAGCCTCGGCGGGGGGAATGAGCAGTTCTTC,CASSLGGGNEQFF
TRBV29-1,NA,TRBJ2-1,NA,TGCAGCGTTGAAGATCAACCAGGCAATGAGCAGTTCTTC,CSVEDQPGNEQFF
TRBV24-1,NA,TRBJ2-1,TRBD2,TGTGCCACCAGTGGTACTAGCGGGAGAAAAGTCAGCTCCTACAATGAGCAGTTCTTC,CATSGTSGRKVSSYNEQFF
TRBV19,NA,TRBJ1-1,NA,TGTGCCAGTAGTATAGATCTTTCCAGGGGTATACGGAACACTGAAGCTTTCTTT,CASSIDLSRGIRNTEAFF
TRBV6-4,NA,TRBJ1-1,TRBD1,TGTGCCAGCAGCCCTGGGACAGGAGCTTTGAACACTGAAGCTTTCTTT,CASSPGTGALNTEAFF
TRBV6-2/TRBV6-3,NA,TRBJ2-7,NA,TGTGCCAGCAGTTCTCCGGGAGCCCCCCGGGGCAACGAGCAGTACTTC,CASSSPGAPRGNEQYF
TRBV19,NA,TRBJ2-1,NA,TGTGCCAGTAGTAGAGGACAGCCTTACAATGAGCAGTTCTTC,CASSRGQPYNEQFF
TRBV12-3/TRBV12-4,NA,TRBJ2-7,NA,TGTGCCAGCAGTCTACAGCCCTACGAGCAGTACTTC,CASSLQPYEQYF
TRBV6-5,NA,TRBJ2-4,TRBD2,TGTGCCAGCAGTTATCTGGGGGGGGGTTGGAACATTCAGTACTTC,CASSYLGGGWNIQYF
TRBV4-3,NA,TRBJ1-6,TRBD1,TGCGCCAGCAGCCAAGATTACAGGGGTATTTCACCCCTCCACTTT,CASSQDYRGISPLHF
TRBV28,NA,TRBJ1-1,TRBD1,TGTGCCAGCAGACCGGGACAGGGGTACACTGAAGCTTTCTTT,CASRPGQGYTEAFF
TRBV7-8,NA,TRBJ2-1,TRBD2,TGTGCCAGCAGGCGAACTAGCGGGAGTGACTCCTACAATGAGCAGTTCTTC,CASRRTSGSDSYNEQFF
TRBV7-3,NA,TRBJ2-2,TRBD2,TGTGCCAGCAGATACTTAGCGGGAGCTTCAACCGGGGAGTTGTTTTTT,CASRYLAGASTGELFF
TRBV5-4,NA,TRBJ2-3,NA,TGTGCCAGCAGCTTGGAAACGGTTTACTCTAGCACAGATACGCAGTATTTT,CASSLETVYSSTDTQYF
TRBV13,NA,TRBJ2-7,NA,TGTGCCAGCAGCATGGGACTTACCTACGAGCAGTACTTC,CASSMGLTYEQYF
TRBV27,NA,TRBJ2-3,TRBD2,TGTGCCAGCAGTTTTAGCGGGAGGGCCCGGGATACGCAGTATTTT,CASSFSGRARDTQYF
TRBV6-5,NA,TRBJ1-5,NA,TGTGCCAGCAGTTGGTCAGGCAATCAGCCCCAGCATTTT,CASSWSGNQPQHF
TRBV7-9,NA,TRBJ1-1,TRBD1,TGTGCCAGCAGCGGACTCACAGGGGGCGGCCCTGAAGCTTTCTTT,CASSGLTGGGPEAFF
TRBV3-1/TRBV3-2,NA,TRBJ1-5,NA,TGTGCCAGCAGCCAAGGGGGGGGAGGCCAGCCCCAGCATTTT,CASSQGGGGQPQHF
TRBV10-3,NA,TRBJ1-3,NA,TGTGCCATCAGTGAGCAGGGGCGAATCTCTGGAAACACCATATATTTT,CAISEQGRISGNTIYF
TRBV19,once,TRBJ1-5,TRBD1,TGTGCCAGTAGTACACTGGGACAGTCTAGCAATCAGCCCCAGCATTTT,CASSTLGQSSNQPQHF
TRBV27,once,TRBJ2-2,NA,TGTGCCAGCAGCTCTCGAAGGGGGGGAAGGACCGGGGAGCTGTTTTTT,CASSSRRGGRTGELFF
TRBV21-1,NA,TRBJ2-7,NA,TGTGCCAGCAGCCCACGGACTAGCGGGAGAGTCTACGAGCAGTACTTC,CASSPRTSGRVYEQYF
TRBV11-2,NA,TRBJ2-3,TRBD2,TGTGCCAGCAGCTTATTAGGGACTAGTCGCGCAGATACGCAGTATTTT,CASSLLGTSRADTQYF
TRBV14,NA,TRBJ2-2,NA,TGTGCCAGCAGCCAAGAAGGGACAAGCACATGGACCGGGGAGCTGTTTTTT,CASSQEGTSTWTGELFF
TRBV28,NA,TRBJ1-5,TRBD1,TGTGCCAGCAGAAAGACAGGGTCTAATCAGCCCCAGCATTTT,CASRKTGSNQPQHF
TRBV19,NA,TRBJ2-7,NA,TGTGCCAGTAGTATGAGTCATGTCGTGGTGGACGAGCAGTACTTC,CASSMSHVVVDEQYF
TRBV29-1,NA,TRBJ2-1,NA,TGCAGCGTTGAACTGGTAGCGGAATACAATGAGCAGTTCTTC,CSVELVAEYNEQFF
TRBV3-1/TRBV3-2,NA,TRBJ1-3,NA,TGTGCCAGCAGCCAAGTTCCTGTCAGTGGAAACACCATATATTTT,CASSQVPVSGNTIYF
TRBV7-2,NA,TRBJ2-3,TRBD2,TGTGCCAGCAGCTTATCTCAATCGGCTAGCGGTGATACGCAGTATTTT,CASSLSQSASGDTQYF
TRBV2,NA,TRBJ1-4,TRBD1,TGTGCCAGCAACCTACAGGGGAAGGAGGGGGAAAAACTGTTTTTT,CASNLQGKEGEKLFF
TRBV11-2,NA,TRBJ2-4,TRBD2,TGTGCCAGCAGCTTAGGGACTAGCGGCTTAGCCAAAAACATTCAGTACTTC,CASSLGTSGLAKNIQYF
TRBV10-3,NA,TRBJ2-6,NA,TGTGCCATCAGGGAAGGGAGTTTGTCTGGGGCCAACGTCCTGACTTTC,CAIREGSLSGANVLTF
TRBV30,NA,TRBJ2-7,NA,TGTGCCTCAGCACAGGGGGGGCCCGAGCAGTACTTC,CASAQGGPEQYF
TRBV27,NA,TRBJ2-5,NA,TGTGCCAGCAGTTTATCCAGATACCAAGAGACCCAGTACTTC,CASSLSRYQETQYF
TRBV6-2/TRBV6-3,NA,TRBJ2-7,TRBD2,TGTGCCAGCAGTTACGGGACTAGCGGTTCCTACGAGCAGTACTTC,CASSYGTSGSYEQYF
TRBV28,NA,TRBJ2-5,NA,TGTGCCAGCAGTTTAGTCGTAGAAGAGACCCAGTACTTC,CASSLVVEETQYF